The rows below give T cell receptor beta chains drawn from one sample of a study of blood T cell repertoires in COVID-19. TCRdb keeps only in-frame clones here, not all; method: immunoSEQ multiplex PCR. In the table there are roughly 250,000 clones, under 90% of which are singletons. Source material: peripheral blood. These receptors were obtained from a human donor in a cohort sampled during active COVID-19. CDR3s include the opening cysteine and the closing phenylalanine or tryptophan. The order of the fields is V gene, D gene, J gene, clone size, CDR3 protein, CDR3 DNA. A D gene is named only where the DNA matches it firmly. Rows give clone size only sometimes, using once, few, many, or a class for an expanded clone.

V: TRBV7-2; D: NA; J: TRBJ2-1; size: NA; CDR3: CASSLVRDEQFF; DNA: TGTGCCAGCAGCTTAGTACGGGATGAGCAGTTCTTC
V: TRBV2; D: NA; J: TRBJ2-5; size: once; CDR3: CASTGLAQETQYF; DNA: TGTGCCAGCACTGGACTGGCCCAAGAGACCCAGTACTTC
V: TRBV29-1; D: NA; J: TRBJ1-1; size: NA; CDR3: CSVVRSTEAFF; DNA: TGCAGCGTTGTCAGGTCAACTGAAGCTTTCTTT
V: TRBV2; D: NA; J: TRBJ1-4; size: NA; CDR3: CASQGLNSEKLFF; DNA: TGTGCCAGCCAGGGTCTGAATAGTGAAAAACTGTTTTTT
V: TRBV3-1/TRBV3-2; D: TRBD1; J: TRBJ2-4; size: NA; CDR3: CASSQGRTGNIQYF; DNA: TGTGCCAGCAGCCAAGGACGGACAGGGAACATTCAGTACTTC
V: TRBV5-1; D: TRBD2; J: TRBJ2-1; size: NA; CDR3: CASSLAPSGNGNEQFF; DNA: TGCGCCAGCAGCTTGGCGCCTAGCGGGAATGGGAATGAGCAGTTCTTC
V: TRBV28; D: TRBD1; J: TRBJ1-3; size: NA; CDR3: CASSLPTGATGNTIYF; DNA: TGTGCCAGCAGTTTACCAACAGGGGCTACTGGAAACACCATATATTTT
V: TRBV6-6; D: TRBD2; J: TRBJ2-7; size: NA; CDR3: CASNRLAGGLFYEQYF; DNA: TGTGCCAGCAACCGACTAGCGGGGGGTCTATTCTACGAGCAGTACTTC
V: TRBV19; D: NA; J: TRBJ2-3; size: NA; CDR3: CASSSQHTDTQYF; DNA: TGTGCCAGTAGTTCACAGCATACAGATACGCAGTATTTT
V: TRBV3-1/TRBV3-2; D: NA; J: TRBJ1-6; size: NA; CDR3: CASSQFNPLVGSYNSPLHF; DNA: TGTGCCAGCAGCCAATTTAACCCCCTGGTCGGCTCCTATAATTCACCCCTCCACTTT
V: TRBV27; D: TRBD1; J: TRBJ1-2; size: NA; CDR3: CASSWDRTYGYTF; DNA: TGTGCCAGCAGTTGGGACAGGACCTATGGCTACACCTTC
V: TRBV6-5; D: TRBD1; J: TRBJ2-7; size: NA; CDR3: CAVGRTGTGTYEQYF; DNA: TGTGCCGTTGGACGAACCGGGACAGGGACATACGAGCAGTACTTC
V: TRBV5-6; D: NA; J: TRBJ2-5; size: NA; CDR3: CASSLPPHPGTQYF; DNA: TGTGCCAGCAGCTTACCCCCCCACCCCGGGACCCAGTACTTC
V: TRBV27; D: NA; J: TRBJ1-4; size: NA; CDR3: CASSLVGATNEKLFF; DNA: TGTGCCAGCAGTTTGGTAGGGGCAACTAATGAAAAACTGTTTTTT